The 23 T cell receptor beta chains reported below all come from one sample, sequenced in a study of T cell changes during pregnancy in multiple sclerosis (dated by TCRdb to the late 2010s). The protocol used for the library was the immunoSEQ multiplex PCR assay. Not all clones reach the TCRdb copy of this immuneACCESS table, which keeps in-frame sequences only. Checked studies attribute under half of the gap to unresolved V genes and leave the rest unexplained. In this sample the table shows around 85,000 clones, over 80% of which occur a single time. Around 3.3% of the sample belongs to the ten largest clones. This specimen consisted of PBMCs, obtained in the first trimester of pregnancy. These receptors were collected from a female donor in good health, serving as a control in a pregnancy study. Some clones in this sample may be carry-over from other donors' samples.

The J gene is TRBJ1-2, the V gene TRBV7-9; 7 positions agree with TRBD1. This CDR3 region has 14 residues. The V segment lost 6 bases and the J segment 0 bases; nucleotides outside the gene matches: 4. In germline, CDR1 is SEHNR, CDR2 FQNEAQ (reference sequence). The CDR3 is CASRGQWTNYGYTF. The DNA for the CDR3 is TGTGCCAGCAGGGGACAGTGGACTAACTATGGCTACACCTTC.

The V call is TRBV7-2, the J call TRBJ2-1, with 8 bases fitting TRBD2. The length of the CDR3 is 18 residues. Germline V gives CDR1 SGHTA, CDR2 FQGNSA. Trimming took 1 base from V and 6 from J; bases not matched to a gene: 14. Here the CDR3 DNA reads TGTGCCAGCAGCTTAGACCTCCCCCTAGCGGGCATTGCCAATGAGCAGTTCTTC. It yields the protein CASSLDLPLAGIANEQFF.

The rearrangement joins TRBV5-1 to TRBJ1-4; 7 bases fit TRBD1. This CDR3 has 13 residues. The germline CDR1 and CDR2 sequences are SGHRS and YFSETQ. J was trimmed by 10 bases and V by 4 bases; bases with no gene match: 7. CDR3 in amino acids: CASSPTGEVKLFF. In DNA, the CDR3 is TGCGCCAGCAGCCCTACAGGGGAAGTAAAACTGTTTTTT. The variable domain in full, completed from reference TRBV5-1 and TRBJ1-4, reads KAGVTQTPRYLIKTRGQQVTLSCSPISGHRSVSWYQQTPGQGLQFLFEYFSETQRNKGNFPGRFSGRQFSNSRSEMNVSTLELGDSALYLCASSPTGEVKLFFGSGTQLSVL.

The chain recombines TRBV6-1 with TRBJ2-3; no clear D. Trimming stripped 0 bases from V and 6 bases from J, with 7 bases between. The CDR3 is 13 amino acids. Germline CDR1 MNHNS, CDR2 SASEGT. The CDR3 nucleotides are TGTGCCAGCAGTGAAGCGGAGTTTGATACGCAGTATTTT. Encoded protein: CASSEAEFDTQYF.

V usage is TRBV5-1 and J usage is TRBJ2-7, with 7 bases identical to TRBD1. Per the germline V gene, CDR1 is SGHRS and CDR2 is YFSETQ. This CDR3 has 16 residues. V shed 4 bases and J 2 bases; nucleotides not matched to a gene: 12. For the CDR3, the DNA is TGCGCCAGCAGCCCACAACCGGGGCAGGGGGCCTACGAGCAGTACTTC. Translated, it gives CASSPQPGQGAYEQYF.

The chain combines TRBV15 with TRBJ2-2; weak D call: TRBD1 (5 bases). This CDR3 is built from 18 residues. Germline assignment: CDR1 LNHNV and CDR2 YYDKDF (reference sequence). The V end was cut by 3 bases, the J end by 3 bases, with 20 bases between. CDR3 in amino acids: CATSRDLPGQPHTGELFF. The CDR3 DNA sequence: TGTGCCACCAGCAGGGACCTCCCTGGACAACCCCACACCGGGGAGCTGTTTTTT.

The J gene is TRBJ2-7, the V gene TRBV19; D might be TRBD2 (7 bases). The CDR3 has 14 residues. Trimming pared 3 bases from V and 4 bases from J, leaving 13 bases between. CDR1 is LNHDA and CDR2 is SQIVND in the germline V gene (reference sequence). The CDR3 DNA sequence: TGTGCCAGTAGTATCAGCGGGACAAGTTACGAGCAGTACTTC. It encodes CASSISGTSYEQYF.

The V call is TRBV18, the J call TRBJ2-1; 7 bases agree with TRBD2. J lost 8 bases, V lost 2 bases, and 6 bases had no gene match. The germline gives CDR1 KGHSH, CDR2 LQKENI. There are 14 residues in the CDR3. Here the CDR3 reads CASSPSPGRDEQFF. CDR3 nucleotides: TGTGCCAGCTCACCATCGCCAGGGAGGGATGAGCAGTTCTTC.

CDR3: CASSLAALAGFTDTQYF. Written as DNA, the CDR3 is TGTGCCAGCAGCTTAGCGGCACTAGCGGGGTTCACAGATACGCAGTATTTT. The chain links TRBV7-9 to TRBJ2-3, with 10 bases lining up with TRBD2. The V segment lost 0 bases and the J segment 2 bases; nucleotides outside the gene matches: 5. This CDR3 is built from 17 residues. CDR1 SEHNR and CDR2 FQNEAQ come from the germline V gene (reference sequence).

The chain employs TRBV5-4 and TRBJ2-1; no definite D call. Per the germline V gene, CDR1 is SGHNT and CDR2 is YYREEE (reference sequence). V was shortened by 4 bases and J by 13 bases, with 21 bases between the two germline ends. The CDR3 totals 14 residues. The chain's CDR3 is CASSLERDGGSQFF. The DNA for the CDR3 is TGTGCCAGCAGCCTGGAAAGAGACGGCGGATCACAGTTCTTC.

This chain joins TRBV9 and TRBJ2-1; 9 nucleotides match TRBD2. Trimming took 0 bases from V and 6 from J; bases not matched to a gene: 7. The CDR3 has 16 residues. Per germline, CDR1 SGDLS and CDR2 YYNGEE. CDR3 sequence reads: CASSVGGSGSSNEQFF. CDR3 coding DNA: TGTGCCAGCAGCGTAGGTGGTAGCGGGAGTTCCAATGAGCAGTTCTTC. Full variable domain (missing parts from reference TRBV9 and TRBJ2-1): DSGVTQTPKHLITATGQRVTLRCSPRSGDLSVYWYQQSLDQGLQFLIQYYNGEERAKGNILERFSAQQFPDLHSELNLSSLELGDSALYFCASSVGGSGSSNEQFFGPGTRLTVL.

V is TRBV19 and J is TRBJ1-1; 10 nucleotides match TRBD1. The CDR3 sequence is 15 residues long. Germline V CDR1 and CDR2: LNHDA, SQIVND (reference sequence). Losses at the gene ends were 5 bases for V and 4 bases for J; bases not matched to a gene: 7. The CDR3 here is CASSPRQGARTEAFF. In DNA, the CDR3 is TGTGCCAGTAGTCCTAGACAGGGGGCGCGCACTGAAGCTTTCTTT.

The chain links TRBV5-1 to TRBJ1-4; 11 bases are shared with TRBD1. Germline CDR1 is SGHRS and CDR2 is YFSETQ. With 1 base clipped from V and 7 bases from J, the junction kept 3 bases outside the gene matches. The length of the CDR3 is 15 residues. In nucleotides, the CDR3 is TGCGCCAGCAGCTTGAGGGGACAGGGGGGTGAAAAACTGTTTTTT. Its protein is CASSLRGQGGEKLFF.

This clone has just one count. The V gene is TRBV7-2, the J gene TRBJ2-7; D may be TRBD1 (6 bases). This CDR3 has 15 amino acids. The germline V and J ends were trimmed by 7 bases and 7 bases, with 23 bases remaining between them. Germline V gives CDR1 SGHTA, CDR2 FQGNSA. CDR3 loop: CASTLTTGHGGEQYF. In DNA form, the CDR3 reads TGTGCCAGCACCCTAACAACGGGACATGGGGGAGAGCAGTACTTC.

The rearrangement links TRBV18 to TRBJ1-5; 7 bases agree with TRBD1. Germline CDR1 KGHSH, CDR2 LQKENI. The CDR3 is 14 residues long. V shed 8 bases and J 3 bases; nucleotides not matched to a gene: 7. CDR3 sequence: CASRQGLDNQPQHF. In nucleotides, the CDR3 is TGTGCCAGCCGACAGGGTTTAGACAATCAGCCCCAGCATTTT.

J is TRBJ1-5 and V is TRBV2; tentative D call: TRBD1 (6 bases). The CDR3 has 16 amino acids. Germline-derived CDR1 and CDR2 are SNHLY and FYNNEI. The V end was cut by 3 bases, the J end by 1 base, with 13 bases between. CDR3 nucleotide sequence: TGTGCCAGCAGTGATTACGGGGGGCTCAGCAATCAGCCCCAGCATTTT. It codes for CASSDYGGLSNQPQHF.

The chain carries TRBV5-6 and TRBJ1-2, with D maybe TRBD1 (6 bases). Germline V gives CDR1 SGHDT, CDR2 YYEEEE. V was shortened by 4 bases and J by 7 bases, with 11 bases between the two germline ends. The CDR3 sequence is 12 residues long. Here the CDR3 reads CASSAGAGGYTF. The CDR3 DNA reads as TGTGCCAGCAGCGCAGGGGCGGGTGGCTACACCTTC.

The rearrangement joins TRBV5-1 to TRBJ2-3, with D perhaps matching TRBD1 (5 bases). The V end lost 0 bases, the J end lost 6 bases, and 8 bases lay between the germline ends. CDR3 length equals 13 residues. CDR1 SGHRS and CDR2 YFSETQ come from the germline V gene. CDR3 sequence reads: CASSLGSGDTQYF. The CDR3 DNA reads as TGCGCCAGCAGCTTGGGTTCAGGGGATACGCAGTATTTT.

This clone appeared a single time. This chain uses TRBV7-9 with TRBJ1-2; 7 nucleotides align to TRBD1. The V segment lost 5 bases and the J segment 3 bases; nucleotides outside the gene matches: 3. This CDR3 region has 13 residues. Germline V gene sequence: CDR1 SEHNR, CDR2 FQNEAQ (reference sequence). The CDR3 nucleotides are TGTGCCAGCAGCACCGGGACAGACTATGGCTACACCTTC. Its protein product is CASSTGTDYGYTF.

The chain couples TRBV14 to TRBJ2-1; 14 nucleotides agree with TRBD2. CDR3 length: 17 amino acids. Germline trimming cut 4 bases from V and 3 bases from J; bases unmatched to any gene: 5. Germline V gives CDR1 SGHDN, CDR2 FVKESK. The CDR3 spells CASSPGLAGAIYNEQFF. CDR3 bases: TGTGCCAGCAGCCCGGGACTAGCGGGAGCGATCTACAATGAGCAGTTCTTC.

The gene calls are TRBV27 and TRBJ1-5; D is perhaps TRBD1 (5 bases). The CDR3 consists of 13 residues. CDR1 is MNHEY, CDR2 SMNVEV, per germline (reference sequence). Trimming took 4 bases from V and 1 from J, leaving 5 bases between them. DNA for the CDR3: TGTGCCAGCAGTTCAGGGAGCAATCAGCCCCAGCATTTT. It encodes CASSSGSNQPQHF.

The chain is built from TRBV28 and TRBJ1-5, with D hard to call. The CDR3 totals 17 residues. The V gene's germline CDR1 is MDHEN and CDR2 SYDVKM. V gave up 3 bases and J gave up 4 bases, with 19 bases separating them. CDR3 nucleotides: TGTGCCAGCAGTTTCACCGGGAAGTTACAAGGGAATCAGCCCCAGCATTTT. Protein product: CASSFTGKLQGNQPQHF.

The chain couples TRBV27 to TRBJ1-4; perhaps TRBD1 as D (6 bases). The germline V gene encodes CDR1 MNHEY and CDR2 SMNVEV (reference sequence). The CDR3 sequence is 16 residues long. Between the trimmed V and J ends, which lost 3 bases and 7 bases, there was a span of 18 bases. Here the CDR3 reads CASSFLGGGVSEKLFF. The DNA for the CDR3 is TGTGCCAGCAGTTTTTTGGGGGGGGGCGTGAGTGAAAAACTGTTTTTT.